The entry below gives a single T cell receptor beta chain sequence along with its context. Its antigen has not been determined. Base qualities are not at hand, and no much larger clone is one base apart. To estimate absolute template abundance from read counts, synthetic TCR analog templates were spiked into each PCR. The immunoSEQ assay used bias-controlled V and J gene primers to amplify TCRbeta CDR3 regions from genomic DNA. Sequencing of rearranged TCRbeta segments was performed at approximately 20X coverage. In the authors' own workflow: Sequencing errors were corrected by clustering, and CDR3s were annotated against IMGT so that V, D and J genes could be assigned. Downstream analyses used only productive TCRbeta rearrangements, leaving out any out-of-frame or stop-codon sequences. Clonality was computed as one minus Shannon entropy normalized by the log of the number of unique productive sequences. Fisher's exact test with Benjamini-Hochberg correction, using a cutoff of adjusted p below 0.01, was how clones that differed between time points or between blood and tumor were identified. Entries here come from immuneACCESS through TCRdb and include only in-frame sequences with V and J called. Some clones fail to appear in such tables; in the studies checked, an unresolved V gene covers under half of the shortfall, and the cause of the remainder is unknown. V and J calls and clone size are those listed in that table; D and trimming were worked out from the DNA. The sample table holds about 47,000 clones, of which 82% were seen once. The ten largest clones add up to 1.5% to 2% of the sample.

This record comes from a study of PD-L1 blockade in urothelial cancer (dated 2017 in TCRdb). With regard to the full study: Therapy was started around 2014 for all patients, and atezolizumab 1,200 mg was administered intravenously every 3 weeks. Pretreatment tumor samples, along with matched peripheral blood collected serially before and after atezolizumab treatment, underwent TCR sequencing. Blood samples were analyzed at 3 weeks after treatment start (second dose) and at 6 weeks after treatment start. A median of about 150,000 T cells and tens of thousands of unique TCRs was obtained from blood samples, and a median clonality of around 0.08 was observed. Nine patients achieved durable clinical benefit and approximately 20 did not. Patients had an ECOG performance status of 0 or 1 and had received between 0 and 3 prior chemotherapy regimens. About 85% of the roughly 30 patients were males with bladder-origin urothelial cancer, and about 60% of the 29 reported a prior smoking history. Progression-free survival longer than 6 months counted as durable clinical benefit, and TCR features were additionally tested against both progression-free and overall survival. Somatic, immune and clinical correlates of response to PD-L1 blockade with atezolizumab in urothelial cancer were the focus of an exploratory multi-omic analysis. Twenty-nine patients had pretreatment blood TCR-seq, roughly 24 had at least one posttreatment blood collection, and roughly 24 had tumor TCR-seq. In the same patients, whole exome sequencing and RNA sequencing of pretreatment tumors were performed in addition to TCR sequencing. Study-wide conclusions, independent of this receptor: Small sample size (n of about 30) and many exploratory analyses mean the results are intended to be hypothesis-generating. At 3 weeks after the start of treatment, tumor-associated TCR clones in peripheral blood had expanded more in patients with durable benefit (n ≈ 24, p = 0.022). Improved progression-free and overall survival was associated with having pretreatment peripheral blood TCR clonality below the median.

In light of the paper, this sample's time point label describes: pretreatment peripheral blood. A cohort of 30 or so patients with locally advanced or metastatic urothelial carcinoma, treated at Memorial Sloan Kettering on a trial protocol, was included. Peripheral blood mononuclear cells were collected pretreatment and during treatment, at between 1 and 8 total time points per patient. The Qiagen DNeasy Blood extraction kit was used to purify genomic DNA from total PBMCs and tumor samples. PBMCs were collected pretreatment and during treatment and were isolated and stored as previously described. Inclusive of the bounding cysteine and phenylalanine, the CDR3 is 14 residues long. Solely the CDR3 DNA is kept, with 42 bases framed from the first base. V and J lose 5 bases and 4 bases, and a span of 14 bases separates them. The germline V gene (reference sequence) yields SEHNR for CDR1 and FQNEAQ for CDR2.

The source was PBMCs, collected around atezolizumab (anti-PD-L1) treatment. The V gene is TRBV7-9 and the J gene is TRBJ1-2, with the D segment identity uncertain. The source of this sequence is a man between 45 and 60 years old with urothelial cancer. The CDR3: CASSLREESYGYTF. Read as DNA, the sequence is TGTGCCAGCAGCCTAAGGGAGGAATCCTATGGCTACACCTTC.